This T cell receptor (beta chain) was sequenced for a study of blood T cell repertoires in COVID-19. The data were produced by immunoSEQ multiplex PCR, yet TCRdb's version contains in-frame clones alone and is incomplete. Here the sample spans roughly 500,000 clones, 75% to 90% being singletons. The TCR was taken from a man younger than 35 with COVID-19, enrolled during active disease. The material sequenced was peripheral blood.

The CDR3 region is CASSFSYRFGANVLTF. The DNA of the CDR3 is TGTGCCAGCAGCTTTTCCTACAGGTTTGGGGCCAACGTCCTGACTTTC. The chain links TRBV21-1 to TRBJ2-6; the table's D call, TRBD1, has no DNA check behind it. TRBV21-1 is noted as a pseudogene. This CDR3 comprises 16 residues.